Listed below are T cell receptor beta chains from one sample, sequenced in a study of cytotoxic CD8 clonotypes in ibrutinib-treated CLL. Some clones are missing from TCRdb's copy, which holds only in-frame ones; the method was immunoSEQ multiplex PCR. This table holds fewer than 150,000 clones, around 80% found once. Sample: PBMCs, taken after 24 months of ibrutinib treatment. Receptor source: a human donor with chronic lymphocytic leukemia. Both conserved end residues are trimmed from each CDR3. The order of the fields is CDR3 protein, V gene.

CDR3: ASSSMTSEVPATQY
V: TRBV5-4

CDR3: ASSQGEGYNSPLH
V: TRBV4-3

CDR3: ASSSGTGVYYGYT
V: TRBV7-2

CDR3: ASTPGVANYGYT
V: TRBV19

CDR3: ASSLEGTIYGYT
V: TRBV7-8

CDR3: ASRLAGGPTGELF
V: TRBV11-2

CDR3: ATRFFSPDNSPLH
V: TRBV5-6

CDR3: ASSQVPTMNTEAF
V: TRBV14

CDR3: AISGTANTEAF
V: TRBV10-3

CDR3: ASSLGQANTYEQY
V: TRBV19

CDR3: ASSVIDTMNTEAF
V: TRBV9

CDR3: ASSARTGLNTEAF
V: TRBV9

CDR3: ASRGVGPLH
V: TRBV6-6

CDR3: ASSQEGVYGYT
V: TRBV4-1

CDR3: ASSYDGGGAGPQH
V: TRBV6-6

CDR3: ASSLRGPYEQY
V: TRBV13

CDR3: ASSLVQSWATNEKLF
V: TRBV5-1

CDR3: ASSVWDRDTQY
V: TRBV7-9

CDR3: ASSENSVIMNTEAF
V: TRBV2

CDR3: ASTYSANTEAF
V: TRBV10-3

CDR3: AWSEGTGGQPQH
V: TRBV30

CDR3: ASSISAGTGFAGYT
V: TRBV19

CDR3: ASSSGGTTNQPQH
V: TRBV7-8

CDR3: ASSPVLAGVQETQY
V: TRBV18

CDR3: ASSFSSGGAGETQY
V: TRBV5-4

CDR3: ASSPEPGQGYGYT
V: TRBV4-2

CDR3: ASTPRGLAGVYEQY
V: TRBV5-6

CDR3: ASTPGASYTDTQY
V: TRBV5-8

CDR3: AWKGLRQGSGYT
V: TRBV30

CDR3: ASSLAASGGETQY
V: TRBV5-1

CDR3: ASRISGQTNSPLH
V: TRBV7-6

CDR3: ASSLAQGLAMGYNEQF
V: TRBV7-2

CDR3: AGRMYEQY
V: TRBV11-3

CDR3: ASSISTANNYEQY
V: TRBV19

CDR3: ASSLGASESGNEQY
V: TRBV7-9

CDR3: ASKKQVSQREY
V: TRBV6-1

CDR3: ASSPGNSYEQY
V: TRBV7-2

CDR3: ASSPTGTRGEKLF
V: TRBV18

CDR3: AITDRGLYEQY
V: TRBV10-3